Given below is one T cell receptor (beta chain) in context. What it recognizes is unknown. This table comes from immunoSEQ multiplex PCR, and its TCRdb copy is limited to in-frame clones, with some not included. Of some 100,000 clones listed, more than 70% are singletons. This record belongs to a study of T cell responses to AZD1222 COVID-19 vaccine. Study observations and caveats: Spike was spanned by vaccine-associated CD4 TCRs, which were dominant at 160-218 and 743-854. Among spike-specific TCRs, nearly half reportedly target unmutated variant regions.

Trimming cost V 5 bases and J 2 bases; bases outside gene matches: 10. This CDR3 region has 16 residues. Germline loops: CDR1 SGHRS, CDR2 YFSETQ. Sequenced material: peripheral blood, taken on day 0 of MenACWY control vaccination. J is TRBJ2-3 and V is TRBV5-1; TRBD1 agrees at 8 bases. This TCR derives from an adult in good health. Here the CDR3 DNA reads TGCGCCAGCAGTCTTGACAGGGGCCCCCCCACAGATACGCAGTATTTT. Its translation is CASSLDRGPPTDTQYF. The variable domain in full, with the rest retrieved from reference TRBV5-1 and TRBJ2-3, is KAGVTQTPRYLIKTRGQQVTLSCSPISGHRSVSWYQQTPGQGLQFLFEYFSETQRNKGNFPGRFSGRQFSNSRSEMNVSTLELGDSALYLCASSLDRGPPTDTQYFGPGTRLTVL.